In this sample, the clone carrying this T cell receptor (beta chain) turned up a few times. The germline V gene encodes CDR1 SGHTA and CDR2 FQGNSA. The CDR3 totals 16 residues. V lost 0 bases and J 3 bases, leaving 11 bases between the germline ends. The data stem from a study of T-cell memory formation after mild COVID-19. Study details: Clustering of TCRs was largely donor specific.

Constant-segment primers and 5'RACE yielded cDNA libraries for TCR alpha and TCR beta, each carrying sample barcodes and UMIs. TCRdb reanalysed the 5' RACE reads using MiXCR and keeps one entry per CDR3 protein. The table includes under 300,000 distinct CDR3 sequences, over 15% detected once. The chain links TRBV7-2 to TRBJ1-4; possibly TRBD1 for D (6 bases). This TCR was recovered from a man younger than 35 who had mild COVID-19 (a few samples of this study predate the infection). Cell type and time point are not known. Sequencing was carried out using PBMCs or a T cell subset sorted from them (not recorded which). CDR3 protein: CASSLAGGAPNEKLFF. The CDR3 nucleotides read TGTGCCAGCAGCTTAGCGGGGGGGGCCCCTAATGAAAAACTGTTTTTT.